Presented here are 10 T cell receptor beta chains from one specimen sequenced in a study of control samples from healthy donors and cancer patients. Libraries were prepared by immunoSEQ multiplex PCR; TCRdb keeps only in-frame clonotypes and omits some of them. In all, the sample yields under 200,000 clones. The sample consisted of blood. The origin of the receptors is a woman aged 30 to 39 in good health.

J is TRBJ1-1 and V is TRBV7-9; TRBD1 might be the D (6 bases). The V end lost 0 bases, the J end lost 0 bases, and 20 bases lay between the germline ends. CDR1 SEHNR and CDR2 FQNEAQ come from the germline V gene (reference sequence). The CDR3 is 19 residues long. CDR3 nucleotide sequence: TGTGCCAGCAGCTTAGCGCTGGGCGGGACACCGATTTTGAACACTGAAGCTTTCTTT. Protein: CASSLALGGTPILNTEAFF.

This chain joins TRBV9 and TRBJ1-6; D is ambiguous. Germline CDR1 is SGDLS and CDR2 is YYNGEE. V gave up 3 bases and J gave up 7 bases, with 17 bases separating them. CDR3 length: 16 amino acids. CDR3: CASSASEGIRNSPLHF. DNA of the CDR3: TGTGCCAGCAGCGCCAGCGAGGGAATAAGGAATTCACCCCTCCACTTT.

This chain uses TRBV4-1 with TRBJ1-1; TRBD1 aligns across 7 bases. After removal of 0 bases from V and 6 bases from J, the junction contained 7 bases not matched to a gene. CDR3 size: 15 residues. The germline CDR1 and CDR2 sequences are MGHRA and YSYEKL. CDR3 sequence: CASSQETGLTSEAFF. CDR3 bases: TGCGCCAGCAGCCAAGAGACAGGGTTGACGTCTGAAGCTTTCTTT.

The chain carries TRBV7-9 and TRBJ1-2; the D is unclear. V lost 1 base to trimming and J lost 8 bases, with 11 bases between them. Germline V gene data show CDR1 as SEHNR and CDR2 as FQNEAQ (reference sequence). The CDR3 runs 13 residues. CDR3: CASSLVLDEGYTF. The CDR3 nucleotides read TGTGCCAGCAGCTTAGTTCTGGACGAGGGCTACACCTTC.

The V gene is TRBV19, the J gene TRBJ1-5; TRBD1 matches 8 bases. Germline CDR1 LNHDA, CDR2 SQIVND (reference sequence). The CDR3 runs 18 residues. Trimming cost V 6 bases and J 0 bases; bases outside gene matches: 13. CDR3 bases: TGTGCCAGTAGGGGAGACAGGGGATCCGCATATAGCAATCAGCCCCAGCATTTT. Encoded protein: CASRGDRGSAYSNQPQHF. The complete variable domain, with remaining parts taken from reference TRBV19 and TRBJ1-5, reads DGGITQSPKYLFRKEGQNVTLSCEQNLNHDAMYWYRQDPGQGLRLIYYSQIVNDFQKGDIAEGYSVSREKKESFPLTVTSAQKNPTAFYLCASRGDRGSAYSNQPQHFGDGTRLSIL.

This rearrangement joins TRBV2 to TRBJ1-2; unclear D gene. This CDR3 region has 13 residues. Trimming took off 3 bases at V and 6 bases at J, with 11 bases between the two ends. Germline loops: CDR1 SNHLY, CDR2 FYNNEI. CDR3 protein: CASSDAGSDGYTF. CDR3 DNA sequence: TGTGCCAGCAGTGACGCGGGGTCGGATGGCTACACCTTC.

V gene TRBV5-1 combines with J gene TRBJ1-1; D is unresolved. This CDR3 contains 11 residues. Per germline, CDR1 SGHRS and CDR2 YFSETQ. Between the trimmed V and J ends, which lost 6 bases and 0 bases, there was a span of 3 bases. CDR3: CASTLNTEAFF. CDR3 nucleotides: TGCGCCAGCACGCTGAACACTGAAGCTTTCTTT.

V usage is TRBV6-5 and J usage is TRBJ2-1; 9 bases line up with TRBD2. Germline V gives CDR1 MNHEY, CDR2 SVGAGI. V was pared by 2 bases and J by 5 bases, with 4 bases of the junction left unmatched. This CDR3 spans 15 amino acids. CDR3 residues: CASSYAGGLDNEQFF. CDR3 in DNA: TGTGCCAGCAGTTACGCGGGGGGGCTCGACAATGAGCAGTTCTTC.

For the CDR3, the DNA is TGTGCCTGGAGTTCAAACTCCTACAATGAGCAGTTCTTC. It codes for CAWSSNSYNEQFF. This chain joins TRBV30 and TRBJ2-1; D is undetermined. With 2 bases removed from V and 0 bases from J, the gap between germline ends came to 5 bases. From germline, CDR1 is GTSNPN and CDR2 SVGIG (reference sequence). This CDR3 contains 13 residues.

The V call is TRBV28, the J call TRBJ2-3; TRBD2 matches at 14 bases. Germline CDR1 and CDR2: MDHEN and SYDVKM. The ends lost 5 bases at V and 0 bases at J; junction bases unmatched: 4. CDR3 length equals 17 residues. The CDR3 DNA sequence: TGTGCCAGCAGTCCCGGGACTAGCGGGAGCAGCACAGATACGCAGTATTTT. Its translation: CASSPGTSGSSTDTQYF.